The clone carrying this TCR beta chain was observed a few times. Its antigen is undetermined. TCRdb reprocessed the reads via MiXCR and lists one record per CDR3 protein. This table has about 830,000 distinct CDR3 sequences, 30% to 35% appearing once. Trimming removed 7 bases at V and 5 bases at J, with 14 bases between. There are 13 residues in the CDR3. This sample was taken from a study of T cell repertoires in cytomegalovirus infection. At the level of the study: In the study, CMV epitopes included recently identified HLA-C-restricted and well-studied HLA-B-restricted ones. Evidence of both CMV infection and a matching HLA type came from public TCR beta signatures.

Findings of the study overall: Dominating the ex vivo response were HLA-C-restricted CMV-specific TCR beta clonotypes. Public TCR beta family frequency separated CMV-and-HLA carriers, including in an independent cohort.

The sample here was cultured CD8+ T cells from PBMCs, taken from culture after CMV antigen stimulation. The chain couples TRBV12-3 or TRBV12-4 to TRBJ1-1; D not resolved. This sequence was found in a human donor in good health (CMV status not recorded). Some clones in this sample may be carry-over from other donors' samples. The DNA of the CDR3 is TGTGCCAGCACCCCAGGTAGGAGGACTGAAGCTTTCTTT. Protein product: CASTPGRRTEAFF.